Below, one TCR beta chain is given with its context. Its cognate antigen is unknown. With the Oncomine TCR Beta short-read assay, DNA from cultured CD4+ T cells was sequenced. MiXCR was run by TCRdb on the PCR reads, yielding one entry per CDR3 protein. The sample has around 20,000 distinct CDR3 sequences, approximately 40% seen once. The treatment here: roughly 10-day PBMC culture with coronavirus spike peptide pools or control peptides (ViraFEST assay). Positive SARS-CoV-2 PCR tests in convalescent patients dated from March to December 2020, pre-Alpha, Beta and Delta. The authors isolated CD4+ T cells by negative selection after around 11 days of culture. This sample stems from a study of vaccination and CD4 T cells after COVID-19. The V gene lost 9 bases and the J gene lost 5 bases, with 14 bases spanning the gap. Germline V gene sequence: CDR1 KGHSH, CDR2 LQKENI. The length of the CDR3 is 13 residues.

The sequence came from a human donor who had recovered from COVID-19. V gene TRBV18 combines with J gene TRBJ1-5; D remains unclear. This specimen was CD4+ T cells from blood, cultured in vitro, taken after SARS-CoV-2 vaccination. The CDR3 region has the DNA TGTGCCAGTGGAACAGCCATAGATCAGCCCCAGCATTTT. This translates into CASGTAIDQPQHF.